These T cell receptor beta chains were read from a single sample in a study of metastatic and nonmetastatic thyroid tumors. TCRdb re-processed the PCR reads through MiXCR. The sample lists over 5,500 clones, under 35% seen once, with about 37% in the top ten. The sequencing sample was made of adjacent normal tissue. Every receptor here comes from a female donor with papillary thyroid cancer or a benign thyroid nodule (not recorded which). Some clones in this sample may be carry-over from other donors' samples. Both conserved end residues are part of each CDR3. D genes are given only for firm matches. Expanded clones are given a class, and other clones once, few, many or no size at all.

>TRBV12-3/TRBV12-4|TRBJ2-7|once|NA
CACSFRTAPYEQYF
TGTGCCTGCAGTTTCCGGACAGCACCCTACGAGCAGTACTTC
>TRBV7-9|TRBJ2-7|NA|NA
CASSLTGPAFYEQYF
TGTGCCAGCAGCCTTACCGGTCCAGCCTTCTACGAGCAGTACTTC
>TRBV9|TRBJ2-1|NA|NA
CANSVGRGTGCNEQFF
TGTGCCAACAGCGTAGGAAGGGGCACTGGATGCAATGAGCAGTTCTTC
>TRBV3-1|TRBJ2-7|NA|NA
CASSQGGEYEQYF
TGTGCCAGCAGCCAAGGGGGCGAGTACGAGCAGTACTTC
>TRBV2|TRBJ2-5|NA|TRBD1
CASSGTGGGETQYF
TGTGCCAGCAGTGGGACAGGTGGAGGAGAGACCCAGTACTTC
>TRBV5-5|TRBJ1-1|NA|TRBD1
CASSLRQGDMWTEAFF
TGTGCCAGCAGCTTGAGACAGGGGGATATGTGGACTGAAGCTTTCTTT
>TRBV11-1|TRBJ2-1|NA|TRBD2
CASSHARLAGDYNEQFF
TGTGCCAGCAGCCATGCTCGTCTAGCGGGGGACTACAATGAGCAGTTCTTC
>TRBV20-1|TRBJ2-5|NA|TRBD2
CSAIKGLAGGLRETQYF
TGCAGTGCTATTAAGGGACTAGCTGGAGGGCTGAGGGAGACCCAGTACTTC
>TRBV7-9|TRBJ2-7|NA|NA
CASSLTGYEQYF
TGTGCCAGCAGCCTAACAGGGTACGAGCAGTACTTC
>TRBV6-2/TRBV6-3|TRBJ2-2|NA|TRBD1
CASSTGQGDTGELFF
TGTGCCAGCAGTACTGGACAGGGGGACACCGGGGAGTTGTTTTTT
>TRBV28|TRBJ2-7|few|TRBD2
CASALAGVEEQYF
TGTGCCAGCGCCTTAGCGGGAGTAGAAGAGCAGTACTTC
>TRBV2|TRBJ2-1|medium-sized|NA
CASSPRRGEQFF
TGTGCCAGCAGTCCTAGAAGAGGCGAGCAGTTCTTC
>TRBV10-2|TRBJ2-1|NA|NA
CASSEPDGLAFYNEQFF
TGCGCCAGCAGTGAGCCTGATGGGCTAGCGTTCTACAATGAGCAGTTCTTC
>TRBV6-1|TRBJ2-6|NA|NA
CASSEDSSGANVLTF
TGTGCCAGCAGTGAAGACAGTTCTGGGGCCAACGTCCTGACTTTC
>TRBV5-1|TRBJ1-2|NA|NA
CASSLGTRDGYTF
TGCGCCAGCAGCTTGGGGACGAGGGATGGCTACACCTTC
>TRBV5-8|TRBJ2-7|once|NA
CASSIRRGSGEQYF
TGTGCCAGCAGCATAAGGAGGGGGTCTGGGGAGCAGTACTTC
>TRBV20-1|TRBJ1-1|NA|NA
CSARDRWTEAFF
TGCAGTGCTAGAGATCGCTGGACTGAAGCTTTCTTT
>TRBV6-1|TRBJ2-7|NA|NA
CASSELTYEQYF
TGTGCCAGCAGTGAACTTACCTACGAGCAGTACTTC
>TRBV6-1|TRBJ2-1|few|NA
CASTTGLHEQFF
TGTGCCAGCACTACAGGGTTGCATGAGCAGTTCTTC
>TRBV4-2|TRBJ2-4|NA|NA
CASSQDRGPGNIQYF
TGTGCCAGCAGCCAAGATCGGGGGCCCGGAAACATTCAGTACTTC
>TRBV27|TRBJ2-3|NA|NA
CASSFQSTDTQYF
TGTGCCAGCAGTTTCCAGAGCACAGATACGCAGTATTTT
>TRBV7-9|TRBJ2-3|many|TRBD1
CASSPRQGARSTDTQYF
TGTGCCAGCAGCCCCCGCCAGGGGGCGCGGTCTACAGATACGCAGTATTTT
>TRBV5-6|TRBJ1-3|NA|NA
CASSIKGAGNTIYF
TGTGCCAGCAGCATAAAGGGAGCTGGAAACACCATATATTTT
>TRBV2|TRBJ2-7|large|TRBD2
CASRYSGRAGDEQYF
TGTGCCAGCAGGTACAGCGGGAGGGCCGGGGACGAGCAGTACTTC
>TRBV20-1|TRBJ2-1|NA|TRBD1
CSAPRGGFDEQFF
TGCAGTGCTCCTAGAGGGGGCTTCGATGAGCAGTTCTTC
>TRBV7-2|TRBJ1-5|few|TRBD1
CASSRRQGAGQPQHF
TGTGCCAGCAGTCGTAGACAGGGGGCAGGTCAGCCCCAGCATTTT
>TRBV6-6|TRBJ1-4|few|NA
CASSYAGGDEKLFF
TGTGCCAGCAGTTACGCGGGAGGCGATGAAAAACTGTTTTTT
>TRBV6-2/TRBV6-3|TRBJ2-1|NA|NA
CASSLSTQGRNEQFF
TGTGCCAGCAGTTTATCGACCCAGGGGAGGAATGAGCAGTTCTTC
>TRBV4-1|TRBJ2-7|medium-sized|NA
CASSLDDRSGSYEQYF
TGCGCCAGCAGCCTCGACGACAGGTCCGGCTCCTACGAGCAGTACTTC
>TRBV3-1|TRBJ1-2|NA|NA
CASSQETRRGYTF
TGTGCCAGCAGCCAAGAGACCCGGAGGGGCTACACCTTC
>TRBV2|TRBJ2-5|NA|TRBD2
CASSELRTVLSGAGGLEETQYF
TGTGCCAGCAGTGAACTCCGGACAGTTTTATCCGGGGCGGGAGGGCTGGAAGAGACCCAGTACTTC
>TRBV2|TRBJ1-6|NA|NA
CASSEVYGASILYNSPLHF
TGTGCCAGCAGTGAGGTCTACGGGGCTTCTATCCTTTATAATTCACCCCTCCACTTT
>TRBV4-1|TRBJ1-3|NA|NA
CASSQVAGPGNTIYF
TGCGCCAGCAGCCAAGTGGCAGGGCCTGGAAACACCATATATTTT
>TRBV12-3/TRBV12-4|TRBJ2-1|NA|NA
CASSQRSHSYNEQFF
TGTGCCAGCAGTCAGCGTTCACACTCCTACAATGAGCAGTTCTTC
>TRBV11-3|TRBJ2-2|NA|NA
CASSDRITGELFF
TGTGCCAGCAGCGATCGTATAACCGGGGAGCTGTTTTTT
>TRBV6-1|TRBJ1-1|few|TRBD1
CASRLTGTGNTEAFF
TGTGCCAGCAGGCTTACCGGGACAGGGAACACTGAAGCTTTCTTT
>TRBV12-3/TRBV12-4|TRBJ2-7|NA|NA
CASSKGRRLYEQYF
TGTGCCAGCAGCAAGGGACGGCGGCTCTACGAGCAGTACTTC
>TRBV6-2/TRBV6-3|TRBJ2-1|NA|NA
CASSYSIGSYNEQFF
TGTGCCAGCAGTTACTCGATAGGCTCCTACAATGAGCAGTTCTTC
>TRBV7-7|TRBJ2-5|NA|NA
CASSLKGTAGQETQYF
TGTGCCAGCAGCTTAAAGGGGACGGCAGGTCAAGAGACCCAGTACTTC
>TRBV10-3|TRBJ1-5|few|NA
CTIGTGDSNQPQHF
TGTACCATCGGGACCGGTGATAGCAATCAGCCCCAGCATTTT